This TCR beta chain was obtained from a study of response to subunit inactivated influenza vaccine. Study results and limitations: It was the authors' suggestion that each seasonal influenza vaccination recruits few new T cells.

As regards this clonotype: Its antigen remains unidentified.

V lost 4 bases and J lost 10; bases outside the gene matches: 7. The length of the CDR3 is 14 residues. CDR1 and CDR2 (germline): SGHVS, FQNEAQ. TCRdb independently ran MiXCR on the RT-PCR reads; one entry per CDR3 protein. The table lists hundreds of thousands of distinct CDR3 sequences, approximately 10% of them singletons. The same data also contributed to another study, on T cells expressing NK-cell markers. That source adds: Generation of TCR beta cDNA was performed by 5'RACE template switching incorporating UMIs. The same clonotypes also predominated in the CD3+CD56-NKG2C+ fraction of four donors.

The receptor was isolated from a man aged 45-65 years who received an inactivated influenza vaccine. This sample comprised PBMCs from blood, obtained on the day of vaccination. The chain recombines TRBV7-8 with TRBJ1-6; 7 nucleotides align to TRBD1. DNA of the CDR3: TGTGCCAGCAGCTATGAGACAGGGCGATCACCCCTCCACTTT. Amino acids: CASSYETGRSPLHF.